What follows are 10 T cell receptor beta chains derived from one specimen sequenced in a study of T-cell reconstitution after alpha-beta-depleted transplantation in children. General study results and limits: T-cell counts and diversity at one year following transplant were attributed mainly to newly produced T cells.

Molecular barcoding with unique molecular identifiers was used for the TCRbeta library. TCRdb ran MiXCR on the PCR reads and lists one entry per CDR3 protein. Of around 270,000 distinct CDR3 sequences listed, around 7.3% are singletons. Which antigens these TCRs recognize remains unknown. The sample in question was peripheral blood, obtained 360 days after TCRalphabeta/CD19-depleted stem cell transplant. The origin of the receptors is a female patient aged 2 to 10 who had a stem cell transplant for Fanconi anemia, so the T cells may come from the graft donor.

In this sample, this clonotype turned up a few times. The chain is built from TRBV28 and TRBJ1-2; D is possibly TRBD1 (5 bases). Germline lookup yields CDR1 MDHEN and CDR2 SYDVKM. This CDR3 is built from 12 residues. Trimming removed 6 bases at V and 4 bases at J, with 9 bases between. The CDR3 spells CASSGGGYGYTF. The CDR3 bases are TGTGCCAGCAGCGGGGGGGGCTATGGCTACACCTTC.

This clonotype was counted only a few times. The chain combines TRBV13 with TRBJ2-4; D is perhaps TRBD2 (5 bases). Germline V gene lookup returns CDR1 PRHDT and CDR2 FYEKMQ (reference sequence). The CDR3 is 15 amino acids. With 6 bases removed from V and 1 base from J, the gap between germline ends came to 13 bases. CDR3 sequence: CASRHSGGAKNIQYF. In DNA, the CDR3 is TGTGCCAGCAGGCATTCCGGCGGGGCCAAAAACATTCAGTACTTC.

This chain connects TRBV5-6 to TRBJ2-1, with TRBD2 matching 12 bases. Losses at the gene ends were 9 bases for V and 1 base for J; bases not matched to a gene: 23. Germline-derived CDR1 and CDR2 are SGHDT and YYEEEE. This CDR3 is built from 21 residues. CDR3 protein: CAMGPGLPGLAGRRSYNEQFF. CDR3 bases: TGTGCCATGGGCCCCGGGTTACCGGGACTAGCGGGTCGTAGGTCCTACAATGAGCAGTTCTTC.

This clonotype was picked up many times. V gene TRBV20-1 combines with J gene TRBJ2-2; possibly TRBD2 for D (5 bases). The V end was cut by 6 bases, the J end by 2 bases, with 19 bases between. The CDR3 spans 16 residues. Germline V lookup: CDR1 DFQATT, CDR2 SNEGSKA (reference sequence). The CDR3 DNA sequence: TGCAGTGCAAGGAGGAACCCGGGTTTAAACACCGGGGAGCTGTTTTTT. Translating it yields CSARRNPGLNTGELFF.

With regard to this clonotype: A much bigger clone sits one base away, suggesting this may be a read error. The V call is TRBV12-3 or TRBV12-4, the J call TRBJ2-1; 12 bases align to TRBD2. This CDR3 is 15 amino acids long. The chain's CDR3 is CASSLAGGPKGEQVF. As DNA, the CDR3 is TGTGCCAGCAGTCTAGCGGGGGGGCCGAAGGGTGAGCAGGTCTTC.

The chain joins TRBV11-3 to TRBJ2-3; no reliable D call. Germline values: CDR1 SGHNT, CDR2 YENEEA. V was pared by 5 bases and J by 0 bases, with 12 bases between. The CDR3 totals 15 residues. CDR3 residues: CASSQTGVSTDTQYF. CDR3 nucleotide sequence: TGTGCCAGCAGCCAGACTGGTGTTAGCACAGATACGCAGTATTTT. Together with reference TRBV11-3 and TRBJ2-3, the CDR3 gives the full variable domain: EAGVVQSPRYKIIEKKQPVAFWCNPISGHNTLYWYLQNLGQGPELLIRYENEEAVDDSQLPKDRFSAERLKGVDSTLKIQPAELGDSAVYLCASSQTGVSTDTQYFGPGTRLTVL.

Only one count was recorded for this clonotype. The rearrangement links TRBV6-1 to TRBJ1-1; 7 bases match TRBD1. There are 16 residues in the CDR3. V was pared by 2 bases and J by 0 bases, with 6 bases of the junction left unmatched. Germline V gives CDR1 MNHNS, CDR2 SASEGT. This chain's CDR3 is CASSERDSFMNTEAFF. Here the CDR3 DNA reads TGTGCCAGCAGTGAACGGGACAGCTTTATGAACACTGAAGCTTTCTTT.

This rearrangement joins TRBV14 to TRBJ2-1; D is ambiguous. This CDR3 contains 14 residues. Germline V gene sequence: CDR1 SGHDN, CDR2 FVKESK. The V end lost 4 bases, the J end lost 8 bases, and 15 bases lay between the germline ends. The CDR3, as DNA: TGTGCCAGCAGCCCTTGGACGGTCTCCCATGAGCAGTTCTTC. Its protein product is CASSPWTVSHEQFF.

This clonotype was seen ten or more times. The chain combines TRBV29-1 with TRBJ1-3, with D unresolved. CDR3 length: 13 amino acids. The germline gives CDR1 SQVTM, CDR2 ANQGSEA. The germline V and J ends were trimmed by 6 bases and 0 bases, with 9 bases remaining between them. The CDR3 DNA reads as TGCAGCGTAACCCAGTCCTCTGGAAACACCATATATTTT. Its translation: CSVTQSSGNTIYF. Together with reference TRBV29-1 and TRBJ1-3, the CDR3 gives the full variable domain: SAVISQKPSRDICQRGTSLTIQCQVDSQVTMMFWYRQQPGQSLTLIATANQGSEATYESGFVIDKFPISRPNLTFSTLTVSNMSPEDSSIYLCSVTQSSGNTIYFGEGSWLTVV.

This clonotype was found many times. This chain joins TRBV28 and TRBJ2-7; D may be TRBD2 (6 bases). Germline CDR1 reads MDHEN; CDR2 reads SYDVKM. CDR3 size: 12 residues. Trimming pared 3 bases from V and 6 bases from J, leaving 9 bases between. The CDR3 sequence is CASSLPGGEQYF. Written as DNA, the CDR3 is TGTGCCAGCAGTTTGCCCGGGGGCGAGCAGTACTTC.